This TCR beta chain emerged from a study of shared clonotypes between healthy human individuals. Each donor was a Caucasian adult residing in Nashville, Tennessee. On this clone itself: Its cognate antigen is unknown.

Method: immunoSEQ multiplex PCR; TCRdb's copy keeps in-frame clones and lacks some. The sample has about 2.3 million clones, roughly 90% seen once. Study-wide points: Naive subsets tended to show greater estimated richness than memory subsets. The rarefaction results pointed to incomplete sorted-subset sequencing despite large depth.

The CDR3 consists of 15 residues. The V end lost 0 bases, the J end lost 4 bases, and 12 bases lay between the germline ends. The germline gives CDR1 SGDLS, CDR2 YYNGEE. The rearrangement joins TRBV9 to TRBJ2-3; D may be TRBD1 or TRBD2 (6 bases each). This sequence originates from a man younger than 35 in good health. Some clones in this sample may be carry-over from other donors' samples. The specimen was naive CD4+ T cells from PBMCs. Subset noted: CD45RA+ positively selected. This CDR3 reads CASSVGEGGPDTQYF. In DNA, the CDR3 is TGTGCCAGCAGCGTAGGGGAAGGGGGGCCAGATACGCAGTATTTT. Variable domain in full (rest from reference TRBV9 and TRBJ2-3): DSGVTQTPKHLITATGQRVTLRCSPRSGDLSVYWYQQSLDQGLQFLIQYYNGEERAKGNILERFSAQQFPDLHSELNLSSLELGDSALYFCASSVGEGGPDTQYFGPGTRLTVL.